This T cell receptor beta chain was identified in a study of blood T cell repertoires in COVID-19. Study-wide background: Sites across the United States, Italy and Spain contributed samples from acute and convalescent COVID-19. PBMCs, B-cell-depleted T cells, or T cells were the source of the cDNA or gDNA that made up the material.

Per the original methods: Amplified reference gene primers provided the basis for estimating nucleated cell counts. TCRdb's table, derived via immunoSEQ multiplex PCR, lists solely in-frame clones and lacks some. V and J calls and clone size are those listed in that table; D and trimming were worked out from the DNA. The table includes 68,000 or so clones, 80% to 90% detected once. The CDR3 runs 16 residues. Germline CDR1 is MDHEN and CDR2 is SYDVKM. The V and J ends lost 2 bases and 0 bases respectively, with 11 bases between them. The chain combines TRBV28 with TRBJ2-4, with D unclear. The source of this sequence is a human donor in a cohort sampled during active COVID-19. The material sequenced was peripheral blood. This chain's CDR3 is CASSLGQLIAKNIQYF. As DNA, the CDR3 is TGTGCCAGCAGTTTAGGGCAGTTAATAGCCAAAAACATTCAGTACTTC. The full variable domain, its missing parts supplied by reference TRBV28 and TRBJ2-4, is DVKVTQSSRYLVKRTGEKVFLECVQDMDHENMFWYRQDPGLGLRLIYFSYDVKMKEKGDIPEGYSVSREKKERFSLILESASTNQTSMYLCASSLGQLIAKNIQYFGAGTRLSVL.